Sequencing of this T cell receptor (beta chain) was carried out in a study of Tregs in tolerant kidney transplant recipients. Data came from immunoSEQ multiplex PCR; TCRdb stores just in-frame clones and leaves some out. The sample has 20,000 to 25,000 clones; over 70% are singletons. The CDR3 has 16 amino acids. Trimming took 2 bases from V and 3 from J; bases not matched to a gene: 6. The germline gives CDR1 SGHVS, CDR2 FNYEAQ. Concerning this clone itself: Its antigen is undetermined.

Whole-study findings and limits: The small number of patients limits these findings pending further validation.

Recipients received nonmyeloablative bone marrow transplants from related graft donors, with transient mixed chimerism. The TCR sequence derives from a human patient who received a combined kidney and bone marrow transplant. These T cells may partly come from the graft donor. Sequencing was performed on CD8+ T cells from blood (PBMCs), taken 6 months after the transplant. This chain connects TRBV7-6 to TRBJ2-7; 11 bases align to TRBD2. The CDR3 is CASSLTSGSSDYEQYF. DNA of the CDR3: TGTGCCAGCAGCTTAACTAGCGGGAGTAGCGACTACGAGCAGTACTTC.